This T cell receptor (beta chain) was found in a study of T-cell reconstitution after alpha-beta-depleted transplantation in children. Study results and caveats: Most T-cell counts and diversity one year after the transplant came from T cells that were newly produced. Several hundred rapidly expanded clones from non-depleted graft cells reportedly supplied alpha-beta T cells about two months post-transplant. After transplant, high TCRbeta diversity at day 60 in some patients arose from surviving recipient T cells and thymic progenitors.

V lost 6 bases and J lost 7, with 14 bases in between. There are 13 residues in the CDR3. Per the germline V gene, CDR1 is SGHRS and CDR2 is YFSETQ. For this clonotype: The antigen is unknown.

Preparing the TCRbeta library involved the use of unique molecular identifiers. TCRdb ran MiXCR on the PCR reads and lists one entry per CDR3 protein. The sample lists 250,000 to 350,000 distinct CDR3 sequences; approximately 23% were seen once. This sequence was found in a male patient younger than 18 who had a stem cell transplant for acute lymphoblastic leukemia, so the T cells may come from the graft donor. The rearrangement joins TRBV5-1 to TRBJ2-1; D possibly corresponds to TRBD2 (6 bases). Sequenced material: PBMCs, mostly from graft donor cells, taken 180 days after TCRalphabeta/CD19-depleted stem cell transplant. The CDR3 coding sequence is TGCGCCAGCACCCCGTGGGGGACTAATGAGCAGTTCTTC. Translation: CASTPWGTNEQFF.